This TCR beta chain is from a study of T cell responses to AZD1222 COVID-19 vaccine. CDR3 size: 12 residues. The germline gives CDR1 SEHNR, CDR2 FQNEAQ (reference sequence). V was pared by 5 bases and J by 4 bases, with 6 bases between. This table comes from immunoSEQ multiplex PCR, and its TCRdb copy is limited to in-frame clones, with some not included. The sample has fewer than 200,000 clones; 85% to 95% are singletons. The genes are TRBV7-9 and TRBJ1-5; D unclear. The sequence derives from an adult in good health. Specimen: peripheral blood, collected on day 0 of AZD1222 vaccination. The DNA for the CDR3 is TGTGCCAGCAGCATGGAAAATCAGCCCCAGCATTTT. The encoded protein is CASSMENQPQHF.